A single sample gave rise to the 15 T cell receptor beta chains below, sequenced in a study of blood T cell repertoires in COVID-19. Some clones are missing from TCRdb's copy, which holds only in-frame ones; the method was immunoSEQ multiplex PCR. The repertoire consists of roughly 140,000 clones, with around 88% occurring once and the leading ten covering about 28%. The sequenced material came from peripheral blood. The receptor set was obtained from a human donor in a cohort sampled during active COVID-19.

The chain is built from TRBV4-1 and TRBJ2-7, with TRBD2 matching over 13 bases. CDR3 length: 17 residues. From germline, CDR1 is MGHRA and CDR2 YSYEKL. V shed 4 bases and J 2 bases; nucleotides not matched to a gene: 8. Written as DNA, the CDR3 is TGCGCCAGCAGCCCTGGGACTAGCGGGGAGCTCCCCTACGAGCAGTACTTC. This gives the protein CASSPGTSGELPYEQYF.

The chain has TRBV12-3 or TRBV12-4 and TRBJ2-7; weak D call: TRBD1 (6 bases). The CDR3 covers 13 residues. V lost 4 bases and J 3 bases, leaving 10 bases between the germline ends. The chain's CDR3 is CASSSAGDYEQYF. The CDR3 nucleotides are TGTGCCAGCAGTTCGGCAGGGGACTACGAGCAGTACTTC.

The chain joins TRBV6-5 to TRBJ2-5, with 10 bases matching TRBD1. The CDR3 is 14 residues long. CDR1 is MNHEY, CDR2 SVGAGI, per germline. J lost 3 bases, V lost 5 bases, and 3 bases had no gene match. CDR3 amino acids: CASSKTGGEETQYF. CDR3 nucleotides: TGTGCCAGCAGTAAGACAGGGGGCGAAGAGACCCAGTACTTC.

The V call is TRBV11-2, the J call TRBJ2-3, with TRBD2 identical over 8 bases. This CDR3 is built from 15 residues. Germline CDR1 reads SGHAT; CDR2 reads FQNNGV. V trimming: 4 bases; J trimming: 5 bases; junction bases outside the gene matches: 8. The CDR3 nucleotides read TGTGCCAGCAGCTGGTTCGCGGGGGGCGTAGATACGCAGTATTTT. It codes for CASSWFAGGVDTQYF.

The V gene is TRBV5-4, the J gene TRBJ2-7; 7 bases align to TRBD1. CDR3 size: 14 residues. Trimming at V came to 4 bases and at J to 5 bases, leaving 9 bases not matched to a gene. CDR1 and CDR2 from the germline V gene are SGHNT and YYREEE (reference sequence). CDR3 DNA sequence: TGTGCCAGCAGCGGGGACAGTTGGAAGAACGAGCAGTACTTC. Translation gives CASSGDSWKNEQYF.

J is TRBJ1-1 and V is TRBV6-5, with 7 bases lining up with TRBD1. Trimming removed 5 bases from V and 3 bases from J; junction bases left unmatched: 6. This CDR3 contains 14 residues. CDR1 is MNHEY and CDR2 is SVGAGI in the germline V gene. The CDR3 DNA follows: TGTGCCAGCAGTCCCCGACAGGGCTACACTGAAGCTTTCTTT. Amino acid sequence: CASSPRQGYTEAFF.

The chain combines TRBV13 with TRBJ1-4; D call uncertain. The germline V gene encodes CDR1 PRHDT and CDR2 FYEKMQ (reference sequence). The CDR3 consists of 14 residues. The germline V and J ends were trimmed by 3 bases and 11 bases, with 16 bases remaining between them. Here the CDR3 reads CASSLRGNTGKLFF. In DNA, the CDR3 is TGTGCCAGCAGCTTGAGAGGGAACACTGGGAAACTGTTTTTT.

The V gene is TRBV30, the J gene TRBJ2-1; TRBD1 matches 9 bases. The CDR3 has 14 amino acids. Germline lookup yields CDR1 GTSNPN and CDR2 SVGIG (reference sequence). V lost 1 base and J lost 3; bases outside the gene matches: 1. The CDR3 loop reads CAWSGGQGYNEQFF. The CDR3 DNA follows: TGTGCCTGGAGTGGGGGACAGGGCTACAATGAGCAGTTCTTC.

The J gene is TRBJ1-4, the V gene TRBV4-2; possible D gene TRBD1, 6 bases. CDR1 LGHNA and CDR2 YNFKEQ come from the germline V gene. The CDR3 runs 14 residues. Trimming left V 7 bases short and J 5 bases short, with 14 bases between. This CDR3 is CASTTGTGNEKLFF. CDR3 sequence (DNA): TGTGCCAGCACTACAGGGACGGGGAATGAAAAACTGTTTTTT.

This chain uses TRBV27 with TRBJ2-2, with D possibly TRBD1 on 5 matching bases. Trimming removed 5 bases at V and 2 bases at J, with 15 bases between. CDR1 MNHEY and CDR2 SMNVEV come from the germline V gene (reference sequence). This CDR3 contains 16 residues. This CDR3 is CASSPPRQGNTGELFF. In nucleotides, the CDR3 is TGTGCCAGCAGTCCCCCCCGGCAGGGAAACACCGGGGAGCTGTTTTTT.

This chain joins TRBV29-1 and TRBJ1-4; a possible D gene is TRBD1 (5 bases). Germline CDR1 SQVTM, CDR2 ANQGSEA. Trimming left V 2 bases short and J 10 bases short, with 8 bases between. This CDR3 region has 11 residues. DNA for the CDR3: TGCAGCGTTGAAAGCGGGGGAAAACTGTTTTTT. It translates to CSVESGGKLFF. Full variable domain (outside the CDR3, taken from reference TRBV29-1 and TRBJ1-4): SAVISQKPSRDICQRGTSLTIQCQVDSQVTMMFWYRQQPGQSLTLIATANQGSEATYESGFVIDKFPISRPNLTFSTLTVSNMSPEDSSIYLCSVESGGKLFFGSGTQLSVL.

The count of this clone is one. The J gene is TRBJ1-5, the V gene TRBV2; no clear D gene. The CDR3 runs 13 residues. The V end was cut by 3 bases, the J end by 4 bases, with 7 bases between. Germline V CDR1 and CDR2: SNHLY, FYNNEI. In DNA, the CDR3 is TGTGCCAGCAGTGAGACACCAAATCAGCCCCAGCATTTT. Protein product: CASSETPNQPQHF.

The chain carries TRBV4-3 and TRBJ1-2, with D perhaps TRBD1 (5 bases). The CDR3 has 15 amino acids. Germline CDR1 LGHNA, CDR2 YSLEER. V dropped 3 bases and J dropped 2 bases, with 13 bases sitting between them. CDR3 protein: CASSHLATENYGYTF. The CDR3 DNA is TGCGCCAGCAGCCACCTGGCGACAGAAAACTATGGCTACACCTTC.

The chain combines TRBV7-9 with TRBJ1-2; 11 bases agree with TRBD1. Unmatched junction bases numbered 0, after V lost 5 bases and J lost 4 bases. The CDR3 is made up of 13 amino acids. From germline, CDR1 is SEHNR and CDR2 FQNEAQ (reference sequence). Here the CDR3 reads CASSGTGGYGYTF. In DNA form, the CDR3 reads TGTGCCAGCAGCGGGACAGGGGGCTATGGCTACACCTTC.

This rearrangement joins TRBV27 to TRBJ2-3; TRBD2 is a possible D gene (5 bases). Germline CDR1 and CDR2: MNHEY and SMNVEV (reference sequence). V gave up 8 bases and J gave up 8 bases, with 11 bases separating them. This CDR3 spans 11 amino acids. The CDR3: CASARDSTQYF. The CDR3 DNA reads as TGTGCCAGCGCCCGGGATTCTACGCAGTATTTT.